What follows are 30 T cell receptor beta chains derived from one specimen sequenced in a study of naive and memory T cell subsets. Broader study findings: Possibly reflecting memory cells re-expressing CD45RA, a few larger clonotypes occurred in naive repertoires, especially CD8.

An equimolar mix of two oligonucleotides served as the beta constant-region primer for TRBC1 and TRBC2. Nested alpha and beta constant-region primers with the SP2 primer drove four PCR rounds on ligated cDNA. TCRdb re-called the UMI-ligation and nested PCR reads with MiXCR, one entry per CDR3 protein. The sample holds 140,000 to 150,000 distinct CDR3 sequences, about 23% seen once. No antigen has been assigned to these receptors. Sample: naive CD4+ T cells from blood. These receptors came from a human donor in good health.

This clonotype was seen a few times. The chain carries TRBV21-1 and TRBJ1-1; TRBD1, the table's D call, was not compared with the DNA. TRBV21-1 is an annotated pseudogene. This CDR3 has 15 residues. CDR3 protein: CASSKVGGEGIEAFF. The CDR3 bases are TGTGCCAGCAGCAAAGTGGGGGGCGAGGGTATCGAAGCTTTCTTT.

This clonotype was picked up a small number of times. V and J are TRBV13 and TRBJ2-7; the D gene is possibly TRBD2 (6 bases). Germline assignment: CDR1 PRHDT and CDR2 FYEKMQ (reference sequence). V lost 7 bases, J lost 6 bases, and 16 bases lay in between. There are 13 residues in the CDR3. CDR3 coding DNA: TGTGCCAGCATCCCGGTGGGGGGACGCGAGCAGTACTTC. Translated, it gives CASIPVGGREQYF.

In its sample, this clonotype was seen many times. The gene calls are TRBV29-1 and TRBJ2-1; no clear D gene. The CDR3 spans 12 residues. V lost 6 bases and J 7 bases, leaving 13 bases between the germline ends. The germline V gene encodes CDR1 SQVTM and CDR2 ANQGSEA. This chain's CDR3 is CSVLLQGNEQFF. The CDR3, as DNA: TGCAGCGTCCTCCTCCAAGGAAATGAGCAGTTCTTC.

The chain uses TRBV28 and TRBJ2-7; 9 nucleotides agree with TRBD1. The CDR3 covers 13 residues. The germline CDR1 and CDR2 sequences are MDHEN and SYDVKM. J lost 3 bases, V lost 7 bases, and 4 bases had no gene match. The CDR3 is CASKTGGIYEQYF. CDR3 DNA: TGTGCCAGCAAGACAGGGGGAATCTACGAGCAGTACTTC. Full variable domain (rest looked up from reference TRBV28 and TRBJ2-7): DVKVTQSSRYLVKRTGEKVFLECVQDMDHENMFWYRQDPGLGLRLIYFSYDVKMKEKGDIPEGYSVSREKKERFSLILESASTNQTSMYLCASKTGGIYEQYFGPGTRLTVT.

The CDR3: CASSTASGANVLTF. In DNA, the CDR3 is TGTGCCAGCAGTACAGCCTCTGGGGCCAACGTCCTGACTTTC. The genes are TRBV12-3 or TRBV12-4 and TRBJ2-6; D not certain. V was cut by 5 bases and J by 0 bases, with 5 bases left in between. The CDR3 runs to 14 residues.

This clonotype turned up a few times. The chain couples TRBV10-3 to TRBJ2-7; possible D gene TRBD1, 5 bases. CDR1 is ENHRY, CDR2 SYGVKD, per germline. The CDR3 extends over 13 amino acids. The ends were cut back, 3 bases at V and 2 bases at J, with 8 bases in the middle. The CDR3 protein is CAISEQVPYEQYF. DNA of the CDR3: TGTGCCATCAGTGAACAGGTTCCCTACGAGCAGTACTTC.

There are a few counts of this clonotype. This chain uses TRBV11-2 with TRBJ2-7; TRBD1 might be the D (6 bases). Germline CDR1 and CDR2: SGHAT and FQNNGV. CDR3 length: 15 residues. V dropped 2 bases and J dropped 2 bases, with 13 bases sitting between them. CDR3 sequence (DNA): TGTGCCAGCAGCTTAAGAGACAGGACCACCTACGAGCAGTACTTC. It translates to CASSLRDRTTYEQYF.

This chain uses TRBV11-1 with TRBJ1-3, with D possibly matching TRBD1 (6 bases). V gave up 3 bases and J gave up 1 base, with 10 bases separating them. The V gene's germline CDR1 is SGHAT and CDR2 FQDESV (reference sequence). This CDR3 spans 15 amino acids. CDR3 region: CASSLDRLSGNTIYF. The CDR3, as DNA: TGTGCCAGCAGCTTGGACAGACTTTCTGGAAACACCATATATTTT.

This clonotype has ten or more counts. The chain couples TRBV11-3 to TRBJ2-5, with 10 nucleotides matching TRBD1. The CDR3 sequence is 16 residues long. With 5 bases clipped from V and 2 bases from J, the junction kept 8 bases outside the gene matches. Germline V gene data show CDR1 as SGHNT and CDR2 as YENEEA. Written as DNA, the CDR3 is TGTGCCAGCAGCCCAGGGACAGGGGCGATACAAGAGACCCAGTACTTC. Protein: CASSPGTGAIQETQYF. The complete variable domain, with remaining parts taken from reference TRBV11-3 and TRBJ2-5, reads EAGVVQSPRYKIIEKKQPVAFWCNPISGHNTLYWYLQNLGQGPELLIRYENEEAVDDSQLPKDRFSAERLKGVDSTLKIQPAELGDSAVYLCASSPGTGAIQETQYFGPGTRLLVL.

At least ten counts were recorded for this clonotype. The chain uses TRBV12-3 or TRBV12-4 and TRBJ2-1, with 7 positions matching TRBD2. CDR3 length equals 11 residues. V lost 5 bases, J lost 10 bases, and 2 bases stayed unmatched. The DNA of the CDR3 is TGTGCCAGCAGTAGACTAGCAGAGCAGTTCTTC. It is translated as CASSRLAEQFF.

This chain connects TRBV20-1 to TRBJ2-1; maybe TRBD1 (6 bases). This CDR3 contains 14 residues. Looked up from germline, CDR1 is DFQATT and CDR2 is SNEGSKA (reference sequence). The ends were cut back, 2 bases at V and 2 bases at J, with 10 bases in the middle. Written as DNA, the CDR3 is TGCAGTGCTAGAACTCGGGACACCTACAATGAGCAGTTCTTC. Amino acids: CSARTRDTYNEQFF.

This clonotype was recorded a few times. The rearrangement joins TRBV4-3 to TRBJ2-2; 7 positions agree with TRBD2. The CDR3 is 16 amino acids. CDR1 and CDR2 from the germline V gene are LGHNA and YSLEER. With 4 bases clipped from V and 6 bases from J, the junction kept 11 bases outside the gene matches. The CDR3 bases are TGCGCCAGCAGCCGAGAAGCGGGGAGGGGCGCCGGGGAGCTGTTTTTT. Protein sequence: CASSREAGRGAGELFF.

This chain joins TRBV28 and TRBJ2-5, with D maybe TRBD2 (5 bases). Trimming stripped 7 bases from V and 2 bases from J, with 17 bases between. The CDR3 runs 15 residues. The germline gives CDR1 MDHEN, CDR2 SYDVKM. For the CDR3, the DNA is TGTGCCAGCACCAAGCCAGGACTGAGGCAAGAGACCCAGTACTTC. Translation: CASTKPGLRQETQYF.

This chain uses TRBV5-5 with TRBJ1-1, with D perhaps matching TRBD1 (6 bases). This CDR3 comprises 16 residues. V shed 0 bases and J shed 3 bases, with 15 bases lying between them. Germline-derived CDR1 and CDR2 are SGHKS and YYEKEE (reference sequence). CDR3 nucleotides: TGTGCCAGCAGCTTGGAGTTGGGGGGCAGGGACACTGAAGCTTTCTTT. Protein sequence: CASSLELGGRDTEAFF.

This chain links TRBV5-1 with TRBJ1-1, with D maybe TRBD1 (5 bases). CDR1 SGHRS and CDR2 YFSETQ come from the germline V gene. This CDR3 spans 15 amino acids. Trimming stripped 4 bases from V and 4 bases from J, with 17 bases between. The CDR3: CASSDIHNRGTEAFF. CDR3 nucleotides: TGCGCCAGCAGCGACATACATAATAGGGGCACTGAAGCTTTCTTT.

The V and J genes are TRBV29-1 and TRBJ1-4, with 7 bases that match TRBD1. J lost 0 bases, V lost 6 bases, and 4 bases had no gene match. This CDR3 has 14 amino acids. CDR1 is SQVTM and CDR2 is ANQGSEA in the germline V gene. CDR3 in amino acids: CSVPGQSTNEKLFF. The CDR3 coding sequence is TGCAGCGTCCCGGGACAGTCAACTAATGAAAAACTGTTTTTT.

The rearrangement uses TRBV12-3 or TRBV12-4 and TRBJ2-3; 8 bases are a match to TRBD2. The CDR3 covers 15 residues. Trimming removed 3 bases from V and 4 bases from J; junction bases left unmatched: 6. The CDR3 loop is CASSLGLDTSDTQYF. In DNA, the CDR3 is TGTGCCAGCAGTTTGGGACTAGACACTTCAGATACGCAGTATTTT.

The gene calls are TRBV3-1 and TRBJ2-2, with D perhaps TRBD1 (6 bases). The V end was cut by 5 bases, the J end by 4 bases, with 14 bases between. The CDR3 runs to 15 residues. Germline V gene data show CDR1 as LGHDT and CDR2 as YNNKEL (reference sequence). The CDR3 nucleotides are TGTGCCAGCAGCTTTAACAGGGCCGGCACCGGGGAGCTGTTTTTT. Translation: CASSFNRAGTGELFF.

The J gene is TRBJ1-2, the V gene TRBV9; possible D gene TRBD1, 5 bases. The CDR3 runs to 12 residues. Germline CDR1 and CDR2: SGDLS and YYNGEE. V was shortened by 4 bases and J by 10 bases, with 14 bases between the two germline ends. The CDR3 is CASSPLPGTYTF. CDR3 in DNA: TGTGCCAGCAGCCCTCTCCCGGGGACCTACACCTTC. Combining the CDR3 with reference TRBV9 and TRBJ1-2 gives the whole variable domain DSGVTQTPKHLITATGQRVTLRCSPRSGDLSVYWYQQSLDQGLQFLIQYYNGEERAKGNILERFSAQQFPDLHSELNLSSLELGDSALYFCASSPLPGTYTFGSGTRLTVV.

This clonotype has more than one count but fewer than ten. The chain carries TRBV7-6 and TRBJ2-1; TRBD2 matches at 7 bases. The trim removed 1 base at V and 9 bases at J, leaving 6 bases unmatched. The germline gives CDR1 SGHVS, CDR2 FNYEAQ. CDR3 length: 14 amino acids. CDR3 bases: TGTGCCAGCAGCTTAGTAACGGGAGGAAGTGAGCAGTTCTTC. Amino acids: CASSLVTGGSEQFF. Drawing the rest from reference TRBV7-6 and TRBJ2-1, the complete variable domain is GAGVSQSPRYKVTKRGQDVALRCDPISGHVSLYWYRQALGQGPEFLTYFNYEAQQDKSGLPNDRFSAERPEGSISTLTIQRTEQRDSAMYRCASSLVTGGSEQFFGPGTRLTVL.

This clonotype was recorded a few times. The chain uses TRBV10-3 and TRBJ2-3; unclear D gene. CDR3 length: 13 residues. CDR1 and CDR2 from the germline V gene are ENHRY and SYGVKD. Trimming shortened V by 8 bases and J by 0 bases, and 9 bases separated the two germline ends. In nucleotides, the CDR3 is TGTGCCATCCGGTCAGATAGCACAGATACGCAGTATTTT. This translates into CAIRSDSTDTQYF.

The CDR3 DNA follows: TGTGCCAGCAGTTCGATCGGGTGGTTACCTGGGGCCAACGTCCTGACTTTC. This encodes CASSSIGWLPGANVLTF. The rearrangement uses TRBV28 and TRBJ2-6; the D is unclear. The germline V and J ends were trimmed by 4 bases and 2 bases, with 15 bases remaining between them. The germline CDR1 and CDR2 sequences are MDHEN and SYDVKM. This CDR3 spans 17 amino acids.

The V gene is TRBV20-1, the J gene TRBJ2-1, with 8 bases fitting TRBD2. The CDR3 is 14 amino acids. Germline CDR1 is DFQATT and CDR2 is SNEGSKA (reference sequence). After removal of 6 bases from V and 8 bases from J, the junction contained 12 bases not matched to a gene. The CDR3 DNA is TGCAGTGCCCAGGGAAGCGGGAGAGTCTATGAGCAGTTCTTC. The encoded protein is CSAQGSGRVYEQFF.

A few counts support this clonotype. The chain combines TRBV6-5 with TRBJ2-7; 7 positions agree with TRBD2. Trimming removed 2 bases from V and 3 bases from J; junction bases left unmatched: 4. CDR3 length: 14 amino acids. Germline V gene lookup returns CDR1 MNHEY and CDR2 SVGAGI. The DNA of the CDR3 is TGTGCCAGCAGTTACAGGGCGGGAGACTACGAGCAGTACTTC. Protein product: CASSYRAGDYEQYF.

This CDR3 reads CASSLVGGSSPLHF. Written as DNA, the CDR3 is TGTGCCAGCAGTTTAGTAGGGGGGAGTTCACCCCTCCACTTT. The chain has TRBV12-3 or TRBV12-4 and TRBJ1-6; D is possibly TRBD1 (6 bases). This CDR3 comprises 14 residues. Trimming took off 1 base at V and 9 bases at J, with 10 bases between the two ends.

The CDR3 sequence: CASNPGQGKNSPLHF. The CDR3 DNA follows: TGTGCCAGCAATCCGGGACAGGGAAAAAATTCACCCCTCCACTTT. The gene calls are TRBV12-3 or TRBV12-4 and TRBJ1-6; the match to TRBD1 covers 9 bases. V shed 7 bases and J 7 bases; nucleotides not matched to a gene: 8. The CDR3 extends over 15 amino acids.

This rearrangement joins TRBV20-1 to TRBJ1-5; a weak D match, TRBD1 (5 bases). Trimming removed 2 bases at V and 3 bases at J, with 8 bases between. There are 13 residues in the CDR3. CDR1 and CDR2 from the germline V gene are DFQATT and SNEGSKA (reference sequence). CDR3 bases: TGCAGTGCTAGATCAGGGAACAATCAGCCCCAGCATTTT. It translates to CSARSGNNQPQHF.

This chain uses TRBV6-2 or TRBV6-3 with TRBJ2-5, with D perhaps TRBD1 (6 bases). Deletions cut 3 bases from V and 1 base from J, with 18 bases between. Germline CDR1 reads MNHEY; CDR2 reads SVGEGT. The CDR3 has 17 amino acids. CDR3 bases: TGTGCCAGCAGTTATCTGACCTCACGGGACATCCAAGAGACCCAGTACTTC. It encodes CASSYLTSRDIQETQYF.

This chain links TRBV30 with TRBJ1-1; no reliable D call. Trimming left V 0 bases short and J 3 bases short, with 14 bases between. The germline V gene has CDR1 GTSNPN and CDR2 SVGIG (reference sequence). There are 15 residues in the CDR3. In nucleotides, the CDR3 is TGTGCCTGGAGTGTACCCTGGTTGTTGGACACTGAAGCTTTCTTT. Translation: CAWSVPWLLDTEAFF. Supplemented by reference TRBV30 and TRBJ1-1, the full variable domain reads SQTIHQWPATLVQPVGSPLSLECTVEGTSNPNLYWYRQAAGRGLQLLFYSVGIGQISSEVPQNLSASRPQDRQFILSSKKLLLSDSGFYLCAWSVPWLLDTEAFFGQGTRLTVV.

The chain carries TRBV6-6 and TRBJ1-1, with 7 bases identical to TRBD1. CDR1 MNHNY and CDR2 SVGAGI come from the germline V gene (reference sequence). V lost 2 bases and J lost 6; bases outside the gene matches: 9. This CDR3 contains 15 residues. DNA of the CDR3: TGTGCCAGCAGTTACGTAAGGGGGCTTAATGCTGAAGCTTTCTTT. This gives the protein CASSYVRGLNAEAFF.